The 19 T cell receptor beta chains below all came from one sample that was sequenced in a study of blood T cells in healthy people across ages. Primers used in a second PCR of roughly 6 to 12 cycles were a sample-barcoded 5' primer and a J-beta primer mix. TCRdb ran MiXCR on the 5' RACE reads and lists one entry per CDR3 protein. The sample lists roughly 800,000 distinct CDR3 sequences; about 53% were seen once. Sequenced material: blood. The receptors were sampled from a man older than 75 in good health.

The chain employs TRBV9 and TRBJ1-5; D remains unclear. This CDR3 has 15 residues. In germline, CDR1 is SGDLS, CDR2 YYNGEE. Trimming took off 0 bases at V and 6 bases at J, with 13 bases between the two ends. CDR3 DNA sequence: TGTGCCAGCAGCGTAGTTGATGATCCCGCTCAGCCCCAGCATTTT. Amino acid sequence: CASSVVDDPAQPQHF.

This clonotype has more than one count but fewer than ten. This CDR3 reads CAISESKASGRDEQFF. The DNA for the CDR3 is TGTGCCATCAGTGAGTCGAAGGCTAGCGGGAGGGATGAGCAGTTCTTC. The rearrangement uses TRBV10-3 and TRBJ2-1; 12 bases are a match to TRBD2. CDR1 is ENHRY and CDR2 is SYGVKD in the germline V gene. The ends lost 0 bases at V and 8 bases at J; junction bases unmatched: 5. CDR3 length equals 16 residues.

A remark on this clonotype: A much larger clone lies one base from this, so it may be a read error. The rearrangement joins TRBV29-1 to TRBJ1-1, with D uncertain. The CDR3 runs to 13 residues. In germline, CDR1 is SQVTM, CDR2 ANQGSEA. Deletions cut 5 bases from V and 7 bases from J, with 17 bases between. CDR3 nucleotides: TGCAGCGTTCAGACTATGAGCTTTGGTGAAGCTTTCTTT. Protein product: CSVQTMSFGEAFF.

In its sample, this clonotype was seen many times. The rearrangement links TRBV5-5 to TRBJ1-6; D possibly corresponds to TRBD1 (5 bases). Germline V CDR1 and CDR2: SGHKS, YYEKEE (reference sequence). This CDR3 has 15 amino acids. V was shortened by 5 bases and J by 3 bases, with 12 bases between the two germline ends. CDR3 in amino acids: CASSSWDGYNSPLHF. In DNA form, the CDR3 reads TGTGCCAGCAGTTCTTGGGACGGCTATAATTCACCCCTCCACTTT. Combining the CDR3 with reference TRBV5-5 and TRBJ1-6 gives the whole variable domain DAGVTQSPTHLIKTRGQQVTLRCSPISGHKSVSWYQQVLGQGPQFIFQYYEKEERGRGNFPDRFSARQFPNYSSELNVNALLLGDSALYLCASSSWDGYNSPLHFGNGTRLTVT.

The chain links TRBV6-5 to TRBJ1-2; a possible D gene is TRBD1 (6 bases). Trimming pared 0 bases from V and 4 bases from J, leaving 15 bases between. The CDR3 runs 16 residues. The germline gives CDR1 MNHEY, CDR2 SVGAGI. The CDR3 coding sequence is TGTGCCAGCAGTTACTCAGGAGGGGGTGGAGGCTATGGCTACACCTTC. This translates into CASSYSGGGGGYGYTF.

This clonotype came up a few times. Here the CDR3 reads CASSTDRGKDIQYF. Here the CDR3 DNA reads TGTGCCAGCAGTACCGACAGGGGAAAAGACATTCAGTACTTC. This rearrangement joins TRBV6-2 or TRBV6-3 to TRBJ2-4; 8 bases fit TRBD1. CDR3 length equals 14 residues. From germline, CDR1 is MNHEY and CDR2 SVGEGT. After removal of 5 bases from V and 8 bases from J, the junction contained 8 bases not matched to a gene.

The chain couples TRBV28 to TRBJ2-5; D perhaps matches TRBD2 (6 bases). Germline V gene sequence: CDR1 MDHEN, CDR2 SYDVKM. The CDR3 spans 19 residues. V was trimmed by 2 bases and J by 0 bases, leaving 22 bases between them. CDR3 in amino acids: CASSLVEPWLASYQETQYF. CDR3 DNA sequence: TGTGCCAGCAGTTTAGTGGAGCCTTGGCTAGCGTCTTACCAAGAGACCCAGTACTTC.

The chain couples TRBV13 to TRBJ2-1; D is unresolved. V lost 5 bases to trimming and J lost 12 bases, with 14 bases between them. The CDR3 consists of 12 residues. From germline, CDR1 is PRHDT and CDR2 FYEKMQ (reference sequence). In DNA form, the CDR3 reads TGTGCCAGCAGCCCCCGTTCTTTGGGGCAGTTCTTC. Protein: CASSPRSLGQFF.

The chain links TRBV7-2 to TRBJ2-5; 7 nucleotides align to TRBD1. This CDR3 spans 15 amino acids. Germline V lookup: CDR1 SGHTA, CDR2 FQGNSA. Trimming removed 7 bases from V and 11 bases from J; junction bases left unmatched: 19. The CDR3 region is CASIPSRGQYNEQYF. The CDR3 bases are TGTGCCAGCATCCCTTCAAGGGGACAGTACAATGAGCAGTACTTC.

This clonotype was detected only a few times. The chain links TRBV29-1 to TRBJ2-5, with D possibly called TRBD1 or TRBD2 (5 bases each). This CDR3 has 12 residues. The germline V gene has CDR1 SQVTM and CDR2 ANQGSEA. Trimming left V 6 bases short and J 4 bases short, with 12 bases between. The CDR3 sequence is CSVASGRETQYF. CDR3 DNA: TGCAGCGTCGCCTCGGGGCGAGAGACCCAGTACTTC. Drawing the rest from reference TRBV29-1 and TRBJ2-5, the complete variable domain is SAVISQKPSRDICQRGTSLTIQCQVDSQVTMMFWYRQQPGQSLTLIATANQGSEATYESGFVIDKFPISRPNLTFSTLTVSNMSPEDSSIYLCSVASGRETQYFGPGTRLLVL.

J is TRBJ2-1 and V is TRBV14; tentatively, D is TRBD1 or TRBD2 (5 bases each). Trimming left V 1 base short and J 9 bases short, with 16 bases between. Germline CDR1 SGHDN, CDR2 FVKESK. The CDR3 contains 15 residues. The CDR3 DNA sequence: TGTGCCAGCAGCCAAGCAAGGGGACCCTTTGGTGAGCAGTTCTTC. It is translated as CASSQARGPFGEQFF.

This sequence joins TRBV5-1 and TRBJ2-1; 8 bases fit TRBD2. Germline-derived CDR1 and CDR2 are SGHRS and YFSETQ. V lost 0 bases, J lost 8 bases, and 7 bases stayed unmatched. The CDR3 runs to 15 residues. CDR3 sequence reads: CASSLVRREAHEQFF. The CDR3 nucleotides read TGCGCCAGCAGCTTGGTGCGGCGGGAGGCCCATGAGCAGTTCTTC.

The chain uses TRBV10-1 and TRBJ2-1, with D perhaps matching TRBD2 (6 bases). Trimming shortened V by 5 bases and J by 7 bases, and 21 bases separated the two germline ends. The germline gives CDR1 WNHNN, CDR2 SYGVQD (reference sequence). This CDR3 spans 16 amino acids. In nucleotides, the CDR3 is TGCGCCAGCAGTCAGAACGGGAAGGGAGGCCTGAATGAGCAGTTCTTC. Translation: CASSQNGKGGLNEQFF.

The J gene is TRBJ1-5, the V gene TRBV29-1; 8 nucleotides agree with TRBD1. Germline V gives CDR1 SQVTM, CDR2 ANQGSEA. Germline trimming cut 6 bases from V and 6 bases from J; bases unmatched to any gene: 7. The CDR3 covers 13 residues. Here the CDR3 reads CSVQGAPGQPQHF. The CDR3 nucleotides are TGCAGCGTCCAGGGGGCGCCGGGTCAGCCCCAGCATTTT.

This clonotype was found a few times. CDR3: CSARPEGRKLSYNEQYF. The CDR3 bases are TGCAGTGCTAGACCCGAGGGGCGGAAACTTTCCTACAATGAGCAGTACTTC. V and J are TRBV20-1 and TRBJ2-1; possibly TRBD1 or TRBD2 for D (5 bases each). The tail of the sequence fits TRBJ2-7 better, so the J call may be wrong. The CDR3 has 17 amino acids. Germline V CDR1 and CDR2: DFQATT, SNEGSKA (reference sequence).

This clonotype appeared a few times. The chain employs TRBV15 and TRBJ2-1; 7 nucleotides match TRBD2. This CDR3 has 12 amino acids. V lost 3 bases and J lost 8; bases outside the gene matches: 1. CDR1 is LNHNV, CDR2 YYDKDF, per germline (reference sequence). The CDR3 region has the DNA TGTGCCACCAGCAGTGGGGGGGATGAGCAGTTCTTC. This sequence encodes CATSSGGDEQFF.

This clonotype was counted only a few times. This chain joins TRBV9 and TRBJ2-3; the match to TRBD2 covers 7 bases. J lost 8 bases, V lost 3 bases, and 3 bases had no gene match. Germline loops: CDR1 SGDLS, CDR2 YYNGEE. This CDR3 is built from 12 residues. CDR3 sequence: CASSASGVTQYF. CDR3 nucleotides: TGTGCCAGCAGCGCGAGCGGGGTTACGCAGTATTTT.

V gene TRBV2 combines with J gene TRBJ1-2, with 7 bases identical to TRBD1. The V gene end was trimmed by 4 bases and the J gene end by 6 bases; junction bases not matched to a gene: 11. CDR3 size: 15 residues. Germline loops: CDR1 SNHLY, CDR2 FYNNEI. CDR3 sequence reads: CASSAQQGLTNGYTF. The CDR3, as DNA: TGTGCCAGCAGTGCACAACAGGGGTTGACGAATGGCTACACCTTC. Full variable domain (missing parts from reference TRBV2 and TRBJ1-2): EPEVTQTPSHQVTQMGQEVILRCVPISNHLYFYWYRQILGQKVEFLVSFYNNEISEKSEIFDDQFSVERPDGSNFTLKIRSTKLEDSAMYFCASSAQQGLTNGYTFGSGTRLTVV.

J is TRBJ2-7 and V is TRBV20-1; no clear D gene. The germline V gene encodes CDR1 DFQATT and CDR2 SNEGSKA (reference sequence). The V end lost 2 bases, the J end lost 1 base, and 18 bases lay between the germline ends. There are 16 residues in the CDR3. In DNA form, the CDR3 reads TGCAGTGCTAGATCAGCGCTGAGCTCCGAATCCTACGAGCAGTACTTC. Amino acid sequence: CSARSALSSESYEQYF.